These 28 T cell receptor beta chains share one sample of origin, sequenced in a study of CD4 T cells in relation to SARS-CoV-2 and coronaviruses. Profiled with immunoSEQ multiplex PCR; TCRdb holds only in-frame clones, not every one. The sample carries some 22,000 clones, about three fifths recorded once. No antigen has been identified for these receptors. Unexposed donor CD4+ T cells date from about 2011-2018, before the COVID-19 pandemic. Isolation of CD4+ T cells took place after approximately eleven days in culture. The sequenced sample consisted of CD4+ T cells from PBMCs, cultured in vitro. The receptors come from a human donor in good health.

The V and J genes are TRBV6-5 and TRBJ2-5; 9 bases fit TRBD2. This CDR3 is 15 amino acids long. Germline-derived CDR1 and CDR2 are MNHEY and SVGAGI. V lost 10 bases to trimming and J lost 0 bases; unmatched junction nucleotides: 9. The CDR3 is CATHKAGGDQETQYF. DNA of the CDR3: TGTGCCACGCATAAGGCGGGGGGGGACCAAGAGACCCAGTACTTC.

The chain links TRBV6-2 or TRBV6-3 to TRBJ2-7; tentatively, D is TRBD2 (7 bases). This CDR3 has 13 amino acids. Germline assignment: CDR1 MNHEY and CDR2 SVGEGT. V lost 2 bases and J lost 3, with 8 bases in between. CDR3 sequence (DNA): TGTGCCAGCAGTTACAGGGGGGGCTACGAGCAGTACTTC. Its translation is CASSYRGGYEQYF.

The J gene is TRBJ2-1, the V gene TRBV5-4; TRBD2 agrees at 15 bases. The J segment lost 2 bases and the V segment lost 4 bases, leaving 7 bases of the junction unmatched. This CDR3 region has 18 residues. Germline values: CDR1 SGHNT, CDR2 YYREEE (reference sequence). DNA of the CDR3: TGTGCCAGCAGCCGTGGGACTAGCGGGAGGTACCCCTACAATGAGCAGTTCTTC. Its translation: CASSRGTSGRYPYNEQFF.

This clone was counted a single time. The chain has TRBV19 and TRBJ2-4; D gene unclear. CDR1 is LNHDA, CDR2 SQIVND, per germline (reference sequence). This CDR3 contains 12 residues. The ends were cut back, 10 bases at V and 2 bases at J, with 9 bases in the middle. The CDR3 reads CATTPPKNIQYF. The CDR3 bases are TGTGCCACCACCCCGCCCAAAAACATTCAGTACTTC.

This chain joins TRBV7-2 and TRBJ1-3; 10 nucleotides line up with TRBD1. V was pared by 3 bases and J by 4 bases, with 9 bases of the junction left unmatched. Looked up from germline, CDR1 is SGHTA and CDR2 is FQGNSA. CDR3 size: 17 residues. CDR3 amino acids: CASSFLGTGEAGNTIYF. Here the CDR3 DNA reads TGTGCCAGCAGCTTCCTAGGGACAGGGGAAGCAGGAAACACCATATATTTT.

The rearrangement links TRBV7-3 to TRBJ1-1; D possibly corresponds to TRBD1 (6 bases). The V end was cut by 7 bases, the J end by 6 bases, with 18 bases between. CDR3 length: 14 residues. The germline gives CDR1 SGHTA, CDR2 FQGTGA. DNA of the CDR3: TGTGCCAGCACTGCAGGGGTACAGGGCTCTGAAGCTTTCTTT. It codes for CASTAGVQGSEAFF. The complete variable domain, with remaining parts taken from reference TRBV7-3 and TRBJ1-1, reads GAGVSQTPSNKVTEKGKYVELRCDPISGHTALYWYRQSLGQGPEFLIYFQGTGAADDSGLPNDRFFAVRPEGSVSTLKIQRTERGDSAVYLCASTAGVQGSEAFFGQGTRLTVV.

Points on this clone: Other DNA sequences in this specimen translate into the identical CDR3. The V gene is TRBV6-2 or TRBV6-3, the J gene TRBJ2-5; 12 nucleotides agree with TRBD2. CDR3 length equals 20 residues. CDR1 is MNHEY, CDR2 SVGEGT, per germline. V trimming: 5 bases; J trimming: 6 bases; junction bases outside the gene matches: 22. The CDR3 here is CASSSLWASGGAGRRKTQYF. The CDR3 bases are TGTGCCAGCAGTAGTCTATGGGCTAGCGGGGGGGCCGGGAGGAGAAAGACCCAGTACTTC.

The chain links TRBV5-4 to TRBJ1-1; 11 positions match TRBD1. CDR1 SGHNT and CDR2 YYREEE come from the germline V gene (reference sequence). The CDR3 consists of 15 residues. J lost 5 bases, V lost 4 bases, and 7 bases had no gene match. CDR3: CASSQDRGPWTEAFF. Written as DNA, the CDR3 is TGTGCCAGCAGCCAGGACAGGGGGCCATGGACTGAAGCTTTCTTT.

This clone turned up a few times. The V call is TRBV3-1 (or the pseudogene TRBV3-2), the J call TRBJ2-7, with D possibly TRBD2 on 5 matching bases. The germline V gene has CDR1 LGHDT and CDR2 YNNKEL (reference sequence). There are 16 residues in the CDR3. With 1 base removed from V and 3 bases from J, the gap between germline ends came to 16 bases. The CDR3 reads CASSQGASPLIYEQYF. CDR3 sequence (DNA): TGTGCCAGCAGCCAAGGGGCTAGCCCTTTAATCTACGAGCAGTACTTC.

This clone was observed a single time. This chain joins TRBV19 and TRBJ1-4; D not resolved. Trimming stripped 0 bases from V and 8 bases from J, with 13 bases between. The CDR3 has 15 amino acids. Germline CDR1 and CDR2: LNHDA and SQIVND (reference sequence). The CDR3 here is CASSIDLTGREKLFF. Written as DNA, the CDR3 is TGTGCCAGTAGTATAGATCTAACGGGCAGAGAAAAACTGTTTTTT.

The table lists this clone with a few counts. The chain couples TRBV7-2 to TRBJ2-7; perhaps TRBD2 as D (7 bases). The germline V gene has CDR1 SGHTA and CDR2 FQGNSA. The V end was cut by 0 bases, the J end by 4 bases, with 13 bases between. The CDR3 loop spans 15 amino acids. CDR3 nucleotide sequence: TGTGCCAGCAGCTTAGCGGGGGGGCTTCAGTACGAGCAGTACTTC. Protein product: CASSLAGGLQYEQYF.

The chain couples TRBV7-3 to TRBJ2-3; D uncertain. Trimming took off 5 bases at V and 0 bases at J, with 27 bases between the two ends. The CDR3 has 20 residues. Per the germline V gene, CDR1 is SGHTA and CDR2 is FQGTGA. Here the CDR3 reads CASSPLYRTQNGESTDTQYF. The CDR3 nucleotides read TGTGCCAGCAGCCCTCTCTATCGGACCCAAAATGGGGAAAGCACAGATACGCAGTATTTT.

This chain connects TRBV30 to TRBJ2-3; no definite D call. Germline CDR1 GTSNPN, CDR2 SVGIG (reference sequence). The CDR3 spans 12 residues. Trimming left V 2 bases short and J 2 bases short, with 5 bases between. The CDR3 here is CAWSRLTDTQYF. The CDR3 DNA follows: TGTGCCTGGAGTCGGCTCACAGATACGCAGTATTTT.

This clone was found a few times. V gene TRBV3-1 (or the pseudogene TRBV3-2) combines with J gene TRBJ2-7, with TRBD2 identical over 9 bases. The CDR3 has 15 amino acids. V shed 2 bases, J shed 4 bases, and the junction held 6 bases outside the gene matches. Germline V gene data show CDR1 as LGHDT and CDR2 as YNNKEL (reference sequence). CDR3: CASSQYLAGIYEQYF. In nucleotides, the CDR3 is TGTGCCAGCAGCCAATATCTAGCGGGGATATACGAGCAGTACTTC.

The chain uses TRBV12-3 or TRBV12-4 and TRBJ1-2; the match to TRBD1 covers 8 bases. V shed 5 bases, J shed 2 bases, and the junction held 1 base outside the gene matches. The CDR3 sequence is 13 residues long. The CDR3 sequence: CASSRDRNYGYTF. The CDR3 DNA sequence: TGTGCCAGCAGTCGGGACAGGAACTATGGCTACACCTTC.

The V and J genes are TRBV5-6 and TRBJ2-1; the D call may be TRBD1 or TRBD2 (5 bases each). V lost 3 bases to trimming and J lost 6 bases, with 13 bases between them. The length of the CDR3 is 14 residues. CDR1 and CDR2 (germline): SGHDT, YYEEEE. This CDR3 is CASSWGTGVNEQFF. The DNA of the CDR3 is TGTGCCAGCAGCTGGGGGACCGGCGTCAATGAGCAGTTCTTC. Complete variable domain (other parts from reference TRBV5-6 and TRBJ2-1): DAGVTQSPTHLIKTRGQQVTLRCSPKSGHDTVSWYQQALGQGPQFIFQYYEEEERQRGNFPDRFSGHQFPNYSSELNVNALLLGDSALYLCASSWGTGVNEQFFGPGTRLTVL.

This chain joins TRBV5-1 and TRBJ2-2; 8 nucleotides line up with TRBD1. This CDR3 comprises 15 residues. With 1 base clipped from V and 10 bases from J, the junction kept 9 bases outside the gene matches. In germline, CDR1 is SGHRS, CDR2 YFSETQ. The CDR3 DNA sequence: TGCGCCAGCAGCTTGACAGGACAGGGTTTGCAGGAGCTGTTTTTT. Its translation is CASSLTGQGLQELFF.

This clone was counted between two and nine times. The CDR3, as DNA: TGTGCCAGCAGGGGGACAGGGGGAGGAAACACCATATATTTT. This translates into CASRGTGGGNTIYF. The chain uses TRBV7-9 and TRBJ1-3; 11 bases agree with TRBD1. The CDR3 has 14 amino acids. CDR1 and CDR2 from the germline V gene are SEHNR and FQNEAQ (reference sequence). J lost 4 bases, V lost 6 bases, and 2 bases had no gene match.

This clone was detected a few times. The V and J genes are TRBV5-1 and TRBJ1-2; no firm D call. This CDR3 is 14 amino acids long. Germline loops: CDR1 SGHRS, CDR2 YFSETQ. V was shortened by 1 base and J by 8 bases, with 15 bases between the two germline ends. Written as DNA, the CDR3 is TGCGCCAGCAGCTTGCAAACCTCCTCGGGCGGCTACACCTTC. It specifies CASSLQTSSGGYTF.

The chain carries TRBV7-2 and TRBJ2-3; D possibly corresponds to TRBD1 (5 bases). The CDR3 sequence is 17 residues long. Germline V gene data show CDR1 as SGHTA and CDR2 as FQGNSA. The V end was cut by 1 base, the J end by 1 base, with 15 bases between. The CDR3 coding sequence is TGTGCCAGCAGCTTAGAAGCTAGGGGCTATGGCACAGATACGCAGTATTTT. Its translation is CASSLEARGYGTDTQYF. Looking up the rest from reference TRBV7-2 and TRBJ2-3 gives the full variable domain: GAGVSQSPSNKVTEKGKDVELRCDPISGHTALYWYRQSLGQGLEFLIYFQGNSAPDKSGLPSDRFSAERTGGSVSTLTIQRTQQEDSAVYLCASSLEARGYGTDTQYFGPGTRLTVL.

The V gene is TRBV19, the J gene TRBJ2-5, with TRBD1 as a possible D gene (5 bases). From germline, CDR1 is LNHDA and CDR2 SQIVND (reference sequence). This CDR3 contains 15 residues. The V end was cut by 3 bases, the J end by 4 bases, with 15 bases between. CDR3 DNA sequence: TGTGCCAGTAGTATGGTTCAGGGTAGTCTAGAGACCCAGTACTTC. As protein: CASSMVQGSLETQYF.

This clone came up once. The rearrangement joins TRBV10-3 to TRBJ2-7; either TRBD1 or TRBD2 may supply D (6 bases each). V lost 2 bases and J lost 4, with 18 bases in between. The germline V gene has CDR1 ENHRY and CDR2 SYGVKD. The CDR3 loop spans 16 amino acids. Written as DNA, the CDR3 is TGTGCCATCAGTGAGAACCCGGGACACGGGACTTACGAGCAGTACTTC. Translated: CAISENPGHGTYEQYF.

The CDR3 DNA is TGTGCCAGTAGTAGCGGGAGCTCCTACAATGAGCAGTTCTTC. This sequence encodes CASSSGSSYNEQFF. The genes are TRBV19 and TRBJ2-1, with 7 bases aligning to TRBD2. Germline V lookup: CDR1 LNHDA, CDR2 SQIVND (reference sequence). There are 14 residues in the CDR3. Trimming at V came to 4 bases and at J to 0 bases, leaving 0 bases not matched to a gene.

CDR3 residues: CASSQGRDGTEIQPGTEAFF. The CDR3 DNA follows: TGTGCCAGCAGCCAAGGACGAGACGGGACAGAAATCCAACCTGGAACTGAAGCTTTCTTT. This rearrangement joins TRBV3-1 (or the pseudogene TRBV3-2) to TRBJ1-1; 7 nucleotides align to TRBD1. This CDR3 has 20 amino acids. The junction had 22 bases not matched to a gene; V was cut back by 1 base and J by 5 bases. Germline lookup yields CDR1 LGHDT and CDR2 YNNKEL (reference sequence).

This clone appeared a few times. V and J are TRBV5-1 and TRBJ1-2; 7 bases align to TRBD1. CDR1 and CDR2 from the germline V gene are SGHRS and YFSETQ. This CDR3 spans 14 amino acids. The ends lost 4 bases at V and 5 bases at J; junction bases unmatched: 8. This CDR3 reads CASSPGQEGYGYTF. As DNA, the CDR3 is TGCGCCAGCAGCCCTGGACAGGAGGGATATGGCTACACCTTC.

The chain recombines TRBV7-9 with TRBJ2-7; 7 nucleotides agree with TRBD1. V lost 7 bases to trimming and J lost 4 bases; unmatched junction nucleotides: 4. CDR1 and CDR2 (germline): SEHNR, FQNEAQ (reference sequence). The CDR3 runs 12 residues. The CDR3, as DNA: TGTGCCAGCACAGGGGGTCGGTACGAGCAGTACTTC. Its protein product is CASTGGRYEQYF. Supplemented by reference TRBV7-9 and TRBJ2-7, the full variable domain reads DTGVSQNPRHKITKRGQNVTFRCDPISEHNRLYWYRQTLGQGPEFLTYFQNEAQLEKSRLLSDRFSAERPKGSFSTLEIQRTEQGDSAMYLCASTGGRYEQYFGPGTRLTVT.

This clone was observed a handful of times. J is TRBJ1-2 and V is TRBV7-9; the D is unclear. Trimming took 1 base from V and 5 from J, leaving 5 bases between them. The CDR3 sequence is 12 residues long. Germline CDR1 and CDR2: SEHNR and FQNEAQ (reference sequence). The CDR3 reads CASSLEGYGYTF. CDR3 bases: TGTGCCAGCAGCTTAGAGGGTTATGGCTACACCTTC.

This rearrangement joins TRBV5-1 to TRBJ2-6; possibly TRBD2 for D (6 bases). Germline assignment: CDR1 SGHRS and CDR2 YFSETQ. V lost 0 bases and J 4 bases, leaving 11 bases between the germline ends. The CDR3 totals 16 residues. CDR3 amino acids: CASSLAGGAGANVLTF. CDR3 in DNA: TGCGCCAGCAGCTTGGCCGGAGGGGCCGGGGCCAACGTCCTGACTTTC.